Below are 20 T cell receptor beta chains sequenced from a single sample in a study of graft-versus-host responses after intestinal transplantation. Measured with immunoSEQ multiplex PCR; TCRdb has only the in-frame clones, and not every one. Of about 120,000 clones in the sample, approximately 95% were seen once. These receptors lack a known antigen. The starting material was unstimulated CD8+ T cells sorted from spleen or lymph node cells, obtained before intestinal transplant. The receptors originated from a human donor who received an intestinal transplant.

The chain joins TRBV28 to TRBJ2-7; 12 bases map to TRBD1. This CDR3 spans 16 amino acids. Germline loops: CDR1 MDHEN, CDR2 SYDVKM. V lost 8 bases to trimming and J lost 7 bases; unmatched junction nucleotides: 15. The CDR3, as DNA: TGTGCCAGCGGTGAACAGCCGGGACAGGGGGCGCGGGAGCAGTACTTC. This encodes CASGEQPGQGAREQYF.

This chain joins TRBV29-1 and TRBJ2-3; a possible D gene is TRBD2 (5 bases). This CDR3 is built from 18 residues. Germline assignment: CDR1 SQVTM and CDR2 ANQGSEA. V dropped 1 base and J dropped 0 bases, with 20 bases sitting between them. CDR3 sequence: CSVEGRGFGRTSTDTQYF. The CDR3 DNA follows: TGCAGCGTTGAAGGCCGTGGGTTTGGGCGGACTAGCACAGATACGCAGTATTTT.

The chain employs TRBV6-1 and TRBJ1-1; D is undetermined. From germline, CDR1 is MNHNS and CDR2 SASEGT. This CDR3 has 14 amino acids. V was shortened by 1 base and J by 1 base, with 7 bases between the two germline ends. The CDR3 region has the DNA TGTGCCAGCAGTGAAGGAGAGCAGAACACTGAAGCTTTCTTT. It specifies CASSEGEQNTEAFF.

This clone was observed once. The V gene is TRBV2, the J gene TRBJ1-1; no clear D. V lost 2 bases to trimming and J lost 3 bases, with 13 bases between them. The germline V gene encodes CDR1 SNHLY and CDR2 FYNNEI. The CDR3 is 15 amino acids. Here the CDR3 reads CASSERRRDDTEAFF. CDR3 in DNA: TGTGCCAGCAGTGAAAGGCGGAGAGACGACACTGAAGCTTTCTTT. The variable domain in full, with the rest retrieved from reference TRBV2 and TRBJ1-1, is EPEVTQTPSHQVTQMGQEVILRCVPISNHLYFYWYRQILGQKVEFLVSFYNNEISEKSEIFDDQFSVERPDGSNFTLKIRSTKLEDSAMYFCASSERRRDDTEAFFGQGTRLTVV.

The chain has TRBV18 and TRBJ2-1, with TRBD1 matching 9 bases. Germline lookup yields CDR1 KGHSH and CDR2 LQKENI. CDR3 length equals 14 residues. Trimming took 6 bases from V and 6 from J; bases not matched to a gene: 6. The CDR3 region has the DNA TGTGCCAGCTCCCTTGGGACAGGGACCAATGAGCAGTTCTTC. Protein: CASSLGTGTNEQFF.

The V and J genes are TRBV7-6 and TRBJ2-1; D is possibly TRBD1 (5 bases). V lost 3 bases, J lost 1 base, and 19 bases lay in between. CDR1 SGHVS and CDR2 FNYEAQ come from the germline V gene. The length of the CDR3 is 18 residues. The CDR3 DNA is TGTGCCAGCAGCTTGGGTCTAGGGGCGCCTGGGTCCTACAATGAGCAGTTCTTC. It codes for CASSLGLGAPGSYNEQFF.

This rearrangement joins TRBV13 to TRBJ1-1; TRBD1 might be the D (5 bases). This CDR3 spans 15 amino acids. Germline assignment: CDR1 PRHDT and CDR2 FYEKMQ (reference sequence). V lost 2 bases and J lost 1, with 11 bases in between. This CDR3 is CASSLLGPKNTEAFF. Here the CDR3 DNA reads TGTGCCAGCAGCTTATTGGGACCTAAGAACACTGAAGCTTTCTTT. Supplemented by reference TRBV13 and TRBJ1-1, the full variable domain reads AAGVIQSPRHLIKEKRETATLKCYPIPRHDTVYWYQQGPGQDPQFLISFYEKMQSDKGSIPDRFSAQQFSDYHSELNMSSLELGDSALYFCASSLLGPKNTEAFFGQGTRLTVV.

The J gene is TRBJ2-7, the V gene TRBV15; D is unclear. The CDR3 totals 15 residues. CDR1 is LNHNV, CDR2 YYDKDF, per germline (reference sequence). Trimming pared 3 bases from V and 2 bases from J, leaving 14 bases between. The chain's CDR3 is CATSSYPGIPYEQYF. As DNA, the CDR3 is TGTGCCACCAGCAGTTATCCAGGAATCCCCTACGAGCAGTACTTC.

Worth noting for this clone: One end of the junction is discordant with germline, which a read error may explain. The chain uses TRBV5-6 and TRBJ2-7; D is perhaps TRBD1 (6 bases). Germline loops: CDR1 SGHDT, CDR2 YYEEEE. The CDR3 is 15 amino acids. The CDR3 sequence: CASTLGAYPTYEQYF. CDR3 coding DNA: TGTGCCAGCACCTTGGGGGCGTATCCTACCTACGAGCAGTACTTC.

The V gene is TRBV9, the J gene TRBJ2-7, with 7 nucleotides matching TRBD1. This CDR3 contains 14 residues. The germline gives CDR1 SGDLS, CDR2 YYNGEE. The trim removed 3 bases at V and 3 bases at J, leaving 6 bases unmatched. CDR3 in DNA: TGTGCCAGCAGCGAAACAGGGGATCACTACGAGCAGTACTTC. Amino acids: CASSETGDHYEQYF. Filled out from reference TRBV9 and TRBJ2-7, the complete variable domain reads DSGVTQTPKHLITATGQRVTLRCSPRSGDLSVYWYQQSLDQGLQFLIQYYNGEERAKGNILERFSAQQFPDLHSELNLSSLELGDSALYFCASSETGDHYEQYFGPGTRLTVT.

This rearrangement joins TRBV4-1 to TRBJ2-5; possible D gene TRBD2, 6 bases. The end of the DNA aligns better with TRBJ2-7, so the J call may be wrong. CDR3 length: 15 residues. CDR1 and CDR2 (germline): MGHRA, YSYEKL. CDR3 protein: CASSHQEGQWTEQYF. CDR3 in DNA: TGCGCCAGCAGCCACCAGGAGGGCCAATGGACCGAGCAGTACTTC.

The rearrangement links TRBV28 to TRBJ1-1, with 10 bases that match TRBD1. This CDR3 region has 15 residues. Per the germline V gene, CDR1 is MDHEN and CDR2 is SYDVKM. Trimming cost V 6 bases and J 7 bases; bases outside gene matches: 11. DNA of the CDR3: TGTGCCAGCAGCCTTGGACAGGGGGTGTATGTTGAAGCTTTCTTT. Amino acid sequence: CASSLGQGVYVEAFF.

The chain couples TRBV7-6 to TRBJ2-5; 11 bases match TRBD2. The CDR3 runs 14 residues. CDR1 and CDR2 from the germline V gene are SGHVS and FNYEAQ. Losses at the gene ends were 4 bases for V and 5 bases for J; bases not matched to a gene: 3. CDR3 nucleotides: TGTGCCAGCAGCTCCTGGACTAGCGGGGAGACCCAGTACTTC. It encodes CASSSWTSGETQYF.

V and J are TRBV6-4 and TRBJ1-5; no definite D call. V gave up 4 bases and J gave up 8 bases, with 15 bases separating them. Germline CDR1 is MRHNA and CDR2 is SNTAGT. CDR3 size: 14 residues. CDR3 nucleotides: TGTGCCAGCAGTGTAGGAAGGGCAACTGAGCCCCAGCATTTT. Amino acid sequence: CASSVGRATEPQHF.

The chain carries TRBV28 and TRBJ1-5; no clear D. This CDR3 region has 17 residues. Trimming stripped 1 base from V and 0 bases from J, with 13 bases between. Germline V gene data show CDR1 as MDHEN and CDR2 as SYDVKM. DNA for the CDR3: TGTGCCAGCAGTTTATTATTTGGGGAGACTAGCAATCAGCCCCAGCATTTT. This gives the protein CASSLLFGETSNQPQHF.

The gene calls are TRBV18 and TRBJ2-7; 11 nucleotides agree with TRBD2. From germline, CDR1 is KGHSH and CDR2 LQKENI. The V segment lost 6 bases and the J segment 9 bases; nucleotides outside the gene matches: 10. This CDR3 region has 14 residues. The CDR3 region is CASSRLAGPVAQYF. The CDR3 DNA reads as TGTGCCAGCTCTCGACTAGCGGGACCCGTCGCGCAGTACTTC. Combining the CDR3 with reference TRBV18 and TRBJ2-7 gives the whole variable domain NAGVMQNPRHLVRRRGQEARLRCSPMKGHSHVYWYRQLPEEGLKFMVYLQKENIIDESGMPKERFSAEFPKEGPSILRIQQVVRGDSAAYFCASSRLAGPVAQYFGPGTRLTVT.

DNA of the CDR3: TGTGCCAGCAGTTTGGGAGTGGCGTACTACGAGCAGTACTTC. It is translated as CASSLGVAYYEQYF. The chain joins TRBV28 to TRBJ2-7; TRBD2 might be the D (5 bases). Germline-derived CDR1 and CDR2 are MDHEN and SYDVKM. V dropped 3 bases and J dropped 3 bases, with 12 bases sitting between them. The CDR3 consists of 14 residues.

The chain joins TRBV7-3 to TRBJ2-1, with TRBD2 matching over 7 bases. Trimming at V came to 6 bases and at J to 6 bases, leaving 11 bases not matched to a gene. The CDR3 has 15 residues. The germline V gene has CDR1 SGHTA and CDR2 FQGTGA. DNA of the CDR3: TGTGCCAGCAGTCTCGGGAGCGGGAATATCAATGAGCAGTTCTTC. Translating it yields CASSLGSGNINEQFF.

The chain uses TRBV5-1 and TRBJ2-7, with 9 bases lining up with TRBD1. The CDR3 is made up of 16 amino acids. CDR1 SGHRS and CDR2 YFSETQ come from the germline V gene. The trim removed 0 bases at V and 3 bases at J, leaving 7 bases unmatched. CDR3 sequence (DNA): TGCGCCAGCAGCTTGGAATGGGACAGGGTTTTCTACGAGCAGTACTTC. It yields the protein CASSLEWDRVFYEQYF.

The chain carries TRBV10-3 and TRBJ1-2, with D maybe TRBD1 (5 bases). The CDR3 spans 21 residues. Deletions cut 5 bases from V and 4 bases from J, with 35 bases between. The germline V gene encodes CDR1 ENHRY and CDR2 SYGVKD. This CDR3 is CAISLNTPLERDPRVSYGYTF. DNA for the CDR3: TGTGCCATCAGTCTTAACACCCCCCTGGAGAGGGACCCAAGGGTGTCCTATGGCTACACCTTC.